This TCR beta chain appears in the sequencing data of a study of beta chain features in type 1 diabetes (dated by TCRdb to 2016 to 2018). Some background on the complete study: Mean age, gender distribution, total cell number and subset yield did not differ between patients and healthy donors. A total of 85 million to 140 million sorted cells were examined across all samples, and a strong correlation was observed between cell number per subset and RNA yield. The study compared the TCRB repertoires of sorted circulating CD4+ T cell subsets in recently diagnosed type 1 diabetes patients with those in matched healthy donors. Regulatory and stem cell-like memory subsets were isolated from only 8 patients and roughly 8 healthy donors, whereas naive and central memory subsets came from all 30 or so donors. Results and caveats for the whole study, not just this receptor: In all four CD4+ subsets, TCRB CDR3 length was moderately but significantly shorter in type 1 diabetes patients. Sequencing cDNA rather than genomic DNA could over-represent highly expressing activated cells, although activation and CD3 levels did not differ between groups. Only small numbers of individuals were included in the HLA sub-analyses, which left unresolved whether HLA type had any influence on TCRB rearrangement. Fewer insertions and more nucleotide deletions at VDJ recombination sites were observed in patients with type 1 diabetes, implying thymic rearrangement abnormalities. Naive, central memory and regulatory TCRB repertoires appeared to be more similar among patients than among healthy donors. PCR might favor shorter templates, but patient and control samples were amplified and corrected together, so any skew would affect both groups equally.

The entire isolated RNA was reverse transcribed using the High Capacity cDNA Reverse Transcription Kit, and thus expressed TCRB transcripts were sequenced. Deep immunoSEQ sequencing was performed on naive, central memory and regulatory T cell samples, with an average of roughly 4 million total reads per sample. Sorted cells were lysed in RLT buffer and RNA was extracted with DNase-treated RNeasy Micro or Mini kits, depending on cell number. To prevent cross-contamination, every cell subset was processed on its own, while patient and healthy donor samples were processed together. The immunoSEQ multiplex PCR was used to amplify TCRB sequences from cDNA, generating 87-bp fragments that spanned the CDR3 region. Sequencing of the amplicons was performed on the Illumina HiSeq platform. The authors' analysis ran thus. PCR bias was corrected computationally using synthetic template baselines, and reads within Hamming distance 2 were collapsed, with unmergeable singletons discarded. Reads were aligned against IMGT to assign V, D and J genes, CDR3 length and insertions or deletions at six rearrangement sites. Clonotype counts were normalized to sorted cell number within each subset before computing true diversity and Gini coefficients with the tcR R package. The overlap coefficient, calculated on TCRB nucleotide sequences, was used to measure repertoire sharing. Out-of-frame TCRB sequences from naive cells were analyzed to stand in for the pre-selection repertoire. The table was pulled from immuneACCESS by TCRdb, which kept in-frame rearrangements only. Such tables lose some clones; where checked, under half of the loss comes from unresolved V genes, and the rest has no known cause. That table supplies the V and J calls and clone size; D and trimming were determined from the DNA. In all, the sample holds 450,000 to 600,000 clones, and about 29% of those were seen once. Of the sample, 0.065% is held by the ten largest clones.

The germline V gene provides CDR1 SGHDN and CDR2 FVKESK. Trimming removed 6 bases from V and 4 bases from J, leaving 9 bases between the germline ends. The CDR3 runs 12 amino acids, cysteine and phenylalanine included. This entry keeps only the CDR3 DNA: 36 bases, framed from base 1. Each donor gave one peripheral blood draw, roughly 0.11 L on average, collected into heparinised tubes. Using a panel that included CD45RO, CCR7, CD25, CD127, CD95 and CD27, naive, central memory, regulatory and stem cell-like memory CD4+ T cells were sorted on a BD FACSAria II. A purity above 95% was achieved for all sorted populations. PBMCs were separated immediately by Lymphoprep density gradient centrifugation and were stained directly, without being cultured. Samples were stained and sorted in pairs, with one healthy donor and one patient per experiment, so that batch effects were minimized. This clone has more than one count but fewer than ten. Its antigen specificity is not known. No base quality information exists; no much larger clone differs at one position.

Recombination linked TRBV14 to TRBJ1-2, with the D gene not clear enough to name. Material for sequencing was naive CD4+ T cells from blood. This specimen's cell subset or site label, per the study, means: true naive CD4+ T cells. The receptor comes from a man aged 18 to 30 in good health. The DNA sequence is as follows: TGTGCCAGCAGTCGGCTCCTCTATGGCTACACCTTC. This encodes CASSRLLYGYTF.